Described below is a single T cell receptor (beta chain) sequence and its context. Its specificity is unknown. These data belong to a study of regulatory dendritic cells for organ transplantation. Study-wide results and limits: The authors noted considerable between-person heterogeneity in alloreactive memory CD8+ cells.

CDR1 and CDR2 from the germline V gene are MDHEN and SYDVKM. The CDR3 is 12 residues long. The J segment lost 4 bases and the V segment lost 11 bases, leaving 6 bases of the junction unmatched. Using immunoSEQ multiplex PCR, the repertoire was profiled, and TCRdb retains in-frame clones only, with some absent. The sample carries about 20,000 clones, 80% to 90% recorded once. Sorted subsets were CFSE-labeled and cultured about 5 days with allogeneic dendritic cells. The sequence derives from a human donor in good health. The chain carries TRBV28 and TRBJ2-7; 9 nucleotides line up with TRBD2. Input material: naive CD4+ T cells from blood cultured with regulatory dendritic cells. Subset meaning: CD45RA+ naive T cells. The CDR3 here is CAVAGAGYEQYF. CDR3 bases: TGTGCCGTAGCGGGAGCGGGTTACGAGCAGTACTTC.